This T cell receptor beta chain was sequenced during a study of regulatory T cells in long-lasting Graves disease. For the study at large: Over-5-year antithyroid drug use with positive TSH receptor antibodies defined persistent Graves' disease in the study. Study findings and constraints: When disease was persistent, TRBV28, TRBJ1-2 and TRBJ2-5 were the favored segments.

In this sample, this clonotype turned up once. The antigen is undetermined. This CDR3 contains 13 residues. Germline V gene sequence: CDR1 DFQATT, CDR2 SNEGSKA (reference sequence). V lost 1 base to trimming and J lost 4 bases, with 8 bases between them. Stated time point: persistent/refractory GD, antithyroid drugs over 5 years with positive TRAb. The authors made the TCR library using RNA they extracted from PBMCs. American Thyroid Association guidelines defined Graves' disease diagnosis. Building the TCR beta libraries relied on iRepertoire HTBI primers, and CDR3 regions underwent Arm-PCR. TCRdb passed the multiplex PCR reads through MiXCR, listing each CDR3 protein once. This sample has 600,000 to 800,000 distinct CDR3 sequences, with around 30% found just once.

The sequence was obtained from a female donor with Graves disease. The input for sequencing was peripheral blood mononuclear cells (PBMCs), taken when the disease was refractory, from a patient treated with antithyroid drugs. The V call is TRBV20-1, the J call TRBJ2-1; D ambiguous. The CDR3 loop is CSARGAAYNEQFF. The CDR3 nucleotides are TGCAGTGCTAGAGGGGCAGCATACAATGAGCAGTTCTTC.